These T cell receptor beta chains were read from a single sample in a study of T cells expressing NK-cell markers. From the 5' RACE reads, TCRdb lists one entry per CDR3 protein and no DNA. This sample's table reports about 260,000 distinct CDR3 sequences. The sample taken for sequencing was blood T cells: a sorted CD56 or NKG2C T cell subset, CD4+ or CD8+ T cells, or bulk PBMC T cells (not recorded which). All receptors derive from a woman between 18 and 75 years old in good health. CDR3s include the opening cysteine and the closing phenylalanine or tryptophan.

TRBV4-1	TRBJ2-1	CASSQNPGDRGYNEQFF
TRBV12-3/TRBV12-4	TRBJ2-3	CASSLRDPPDTQYF
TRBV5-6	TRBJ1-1	CASSLWETEAFF
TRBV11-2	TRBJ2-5	CASSPSTLQETQYF
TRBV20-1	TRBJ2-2	CSARARQRTAPGELFF
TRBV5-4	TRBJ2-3	CASSQRVGTDTQYF
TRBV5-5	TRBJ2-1	CASSDGPGRSDEQFF
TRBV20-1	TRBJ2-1	CSAPSRRGRDEQFF
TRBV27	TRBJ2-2	CASREDKGYGELFF
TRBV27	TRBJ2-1	CASRPTSASEGNEQFF
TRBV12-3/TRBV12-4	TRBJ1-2	CASSLRRGRIGGYTF
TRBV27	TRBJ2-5	CASSYHGRDRPDQYF
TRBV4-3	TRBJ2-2	CASSPETYTGELFF
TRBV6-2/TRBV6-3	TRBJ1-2	CASNTGGNYGYTF
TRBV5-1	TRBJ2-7	CASRDRGESEQYF
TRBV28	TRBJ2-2	CASWGEPNTGELFF
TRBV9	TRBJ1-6	CASSRSGFDSPLHF
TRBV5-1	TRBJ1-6	CASSSTGGVGSPLHF
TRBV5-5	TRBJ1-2	CASSVGDRYGYTF
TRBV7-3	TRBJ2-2	CASRQQGRHTGELFF
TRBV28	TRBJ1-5	CASSLRRTRFEPQHF
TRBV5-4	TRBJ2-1	CASSRGRTSSYNEQFF
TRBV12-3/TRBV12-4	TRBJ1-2	CASSLSEGAANYGYTF
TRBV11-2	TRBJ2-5	CASSFYLKETQYF
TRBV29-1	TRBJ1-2	CSVGTNYGYTF
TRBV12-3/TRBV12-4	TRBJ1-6	CASSEGLSPLHF
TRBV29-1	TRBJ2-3	CSVTGQLSTDTQYF
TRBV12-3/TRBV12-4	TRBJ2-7	CASGPTGAYEQYF
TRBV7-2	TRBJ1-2	CASSSANQHGGYTF
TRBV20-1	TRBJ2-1	CSPTGLAGAGYNEQFF
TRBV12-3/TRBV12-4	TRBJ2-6	CASSFPAGANVLTF
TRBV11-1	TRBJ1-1	CASSSNIGQGRFGTEAFF
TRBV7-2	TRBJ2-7	CASSLALQGSEQYF
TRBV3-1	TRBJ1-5	CASSPASGDQPQHF
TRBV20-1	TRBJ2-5	CSARNTGRWTQYF
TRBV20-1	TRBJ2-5	CSARAFLGVAHKETQYF
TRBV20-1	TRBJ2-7	CSARSGSGNSYEQYF
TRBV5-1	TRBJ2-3	CASSLVRTGVDTQYF
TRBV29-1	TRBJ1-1	CSVEPHRDTYTEAFF
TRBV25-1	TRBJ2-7	CASSEGYRGVIQSSYEQYF
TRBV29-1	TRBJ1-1	CSGSMNTEAFF
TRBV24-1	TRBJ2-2	CATSDVIHRETGELFF
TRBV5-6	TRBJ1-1	CASSLGHTRNTEAFF
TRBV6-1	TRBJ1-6	CASTSAEENSPLHF
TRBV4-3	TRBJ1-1	CASSHGTVNTEAFF
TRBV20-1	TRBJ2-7	CSARKVAGSYEQYF
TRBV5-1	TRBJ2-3	CASSSDRGRTDTQYF
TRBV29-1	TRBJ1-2	CSVDDRAHYGYTF
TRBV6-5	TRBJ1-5	CASSYSRRESNQPQHF
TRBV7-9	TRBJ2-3	CASSSSNPDTQYF
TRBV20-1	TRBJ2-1	CSARDGWAPTHNEQFF
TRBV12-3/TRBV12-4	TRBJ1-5	CASSHTGRDQPQHF
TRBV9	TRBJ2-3	CASSTPLTSGTGDTQYF
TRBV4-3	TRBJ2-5	CASSSTTRAQETQYF